This T cell receptor (beta chain) was retrieved from a study of radiotherapy plus CTLA-4 blockade in lung cancer. Study in general: Patients showed objective responses in roughly 19% of cases and disease control in roughly 30%. Findings and limits, study-wide: Researchers report tumor-derived TCR clones expanding in blood after radiotherapy plus ipilimumab. Early blood T cell clone changes and increased post-radiation serum interferon-beta were reportedly the strongest response predictors.

This clone was picked up one time. Its antigen is unidentified. CDR1 and CDR2 from the germline V gene are SNHLY and FYNNEI. V was clipped by 3 bases and J by 3 bases, with 6 bases between them. This CDR3 is 12 amino acids long. The study gave focal radiation plus ipilimumab CTLA-4 blockade to patients with chemo-refractory metastatic non-small-cell lung cancer. Libraries were prepared by immunoSEQ multiplex PCR; TCRdb keeps only in-frame clonotypes and omits some of them. This sample has 85,000 to 95,000 clones, with roughly 85% found just once. The TCR originated in a human donor with non-small cell lung cancer that progressed on radiotherapy plus ipilimumab. The sequencing here drew on peripheral blood, taken from a patient treated with radiotherapy plus ipilimumab. The V gene is TRBV2, the J gene TRBJ2-7; D is unresolved. CDR3: CASSESYYEQYF. The CDR3 DNA reads as TGTGCCAGCAGTGAGAGTTACTACGAGCAGTACTTC. Full variable domain (outside the CDR3, taken from reference TRBV2 and TRBJ2-7): EPEVTQTPSHQVTQMGQEVILRCVPISNHLYFYWYRQILGQKVEFLVSFYNNEISEKSEIFDDQFSVERPDGSNFTLKIRSTKLEDSAMYFCASSESYYEQYFGPGTRLTVT.